The 6 T cell receptor beta chains in this list originate from one sample, sequenced in a study of technical replicates of blood from a few donors (dated by TCRdb to 2017 to 2019). The method was the immunoSEQ multiplex PCR assay. TCRdb took this table from immuneACCESS and kept in-frame rearrangements with V and J called. Such tables lack part of the clones; where checked against another copy, unresolved V genes explain under half of the gap, and the rest is unexplained. This sample comprises tens of thousands of clones, 90% to 95% of them detected only once. The ten most abundant clones make up more than 0.25% of the sample. The material sequenced was T cells isolated from PBMCs. The receptors shown here come from a human donor in good health.

The chain is built from TRBV29-1 and TRBJ2-7; weak D call: TRBD1 (6 bases). This CDR3 is built from 14 residues. Trimming removed 1 base at V and 7 bases at J, with 17 bases between. The germline CDR1 and CDR2 sequences are SQVTM and ANQGSEA. CDR3 DNA: TGCAGCGTTGAAGGACAGGACCTATCTCGGGAGCAGTACTTC. Its protein product is CSVEGQDLSREQYF.

This clone turned up a few times. The rearrangement links TRBV19 to TRBJ1-5, with TRBD1 identical over 9 bases. V shed 4 bases and J 7 bases; nucleotides not matched to a gene: 5. The V gene's germline CDR1 is LNHDA and CDR2 SQIVND (reference sequence). The CDR3 is 14 amino acids. CDR3 coding DNA: TGTGCCAGTAGTAAACAGGGGGCTGAGCAGCCCCAGCATTTT. It translates to CASSKQGAEQPQHF.

This chain uses TRBV2 with TRBJ2-7; D may be TRBD2 (6 bases). The CDR3 length is 14 residues. V gave up 2 bases and J gave up 5 bases, with 13 bases separating them. Germline V gene lookup returns CDR1 SNHLY and CDR2 FYNNEI. The DNA for the CDR3 is TGTGCCAGCAGTGAACCCGGGAGTCCCCACGAGCAGTACTTC. It encodes CASSEPGSPHEQYF. Full variable domain (outside the CDR3, taken from reference TRBV2 and TRBJ2-7): EPEVTQTPSHQVTQMGQEVILRCVPISNHLYFYWYRQILGQKVEFLVSFYNNEISEKSEIFDDQFSVERPDGSNFTLKIRSTKLEDSAMYFCASSEPGSPHEQYFGPGTRLTVT.

The chain has TRBV7-8 and TRBJ1-2; 9 nucleotides agree with TRBD1. This CDR3 is built from 15 residues. J gave up 5 bases and V 4 bases, and 8 bases lay outside the gene matches. In germline, CDR1 is SGHVS, CDR2 FQNEAQ. CDR3 sequence (DNA): TGTGCCAGCAGCTCAGGCGGGACAGGGTCATATGGCTACACCTTC. Translation: CASSSGGTGSYGYTF. Complete variable domain (other parts from reference TRBV7-8 and TRBJ1-2): GAGVSQSPRYKVAKRGQDVALRCDPISGHVSLFWYQQALGQGPEFLTYFQNEAQLDKSGLPSDRFFAERPEGSVSTLKIQRTQQEDSAVYLCASSSGGTGSYGYTFGSGTRLTVV.

The rearrangement joins TRBV7-3 to TRBJ1-1; the match to TRBD1 covers 8 bases. CDR3 size: 14 residues. V shed 5 bases, J shed 4 bases, and the junction held 6 bases outside the gene matches. The germline gives CDR1 SGHTA, CDR2 FQGTGA. CDR3 nucleotides: TGTGCCAGCAGCGACAGGGGTGGGGGCACTGAAGCTTTCTTT. Residues: CASSDRGGGTEAFF. Drawing the rest from reference TRBV7-3 and TRBJ1-1, the complete variable domain is GAGVSQTPSNKVTEKGKYVELRCDPISGHTALYWYRQSLGQGPEFLIYFQGTGAADDSGLPNDRFFAVRPEGSVSTLKIQRTERGDSAVYLCASSDRGGGTEAFFGQGTRLTVV.

V usage is TRBV4-1 and J usage is TRBJ2-7; 9 bases align to TRBD2. Germline V gene lookup returns CDR1 MGHRA and CDR2 YSYEKL. This CDR3 has 15 residues. The junction had 6 bases not matched to a gene; V was cut back by 2 bases and J by 4 bases. The CDR3 DNA follows: TGCGCCAGCAGCCAAATAAGCGGGAGGCGGTACGAGCAGTACTTC. Translated: CASSQISGRRYEQYF.